Each of the 4 T cell receptor beta chains below was sequenced from the same sample in a study of blood T cell repertoires in COVID-19 (dated by TCRdb to 2018 to 2021). The method was the immunoSEQ multiplex PCR assay. Entries here come from immuneACCESS through TCRdb and include only in-frame sequences with V and J called. Some clones fail to appear in such tables; in the studies checked, an unresolved V gene covers under half of the shortfall, and the cause of the remainder is unknown. The sample includes 130,000 or so clones, with roughly nine tenths observed a single time. The top ten clonotypes cover around 30% of the sample. Material for sequencing was peripheral blood. All receptors derive from a man aged 70-80 years with active or convalescent COVID-19.

The chain links TRBV30 to TRBJ2-2; TRBD1 agrees at 8 bases. The CDR3 sequence is 14 residues long. The germline CDR1 and CDR2 sequences are GTSNPN and SVGIG (reference sequence). The J segment lost 0 bases and the V segment lost 8 bases, leaving 5 bases of the junction unmatched. CDR3 residues: CALRDRPNTGELFF. In DNA form, the CDR3 reads TGTGCCCTGAGGGACAGGCCGAACACCGGGGAGCTGTTTTTT.

V is TRBV28 and J is TRBJ2-7; 7 nucleotides agree with TRBD2. The CDR3 has 15 residues. V shed 0 bases and J 0 bases; nucleotides not matched to a gene: 2. From germline, CDR1 is MDHEN and CDR2 SYDVKM. CDR3 sequence: CASSLWVAGSYEQYF. The CDR3 DNA sequence: TGTGCCAGCAGTTTATGGGTAGCGGGCTCCTACGAGCAGTACTTC.

V is TRBV6-6 and J is TRBJ2-5; 8 bases match TRBD2. V shed 7 bases and J 5 bases; nucleotides not matched to a gene: 6. The CDR3 is 13 residues long. Per the germline V gene, CDR1 is MNHNY and CDR2 is SVGAGI (reference sequence). CDR3 in DNA: TGTGCCAGCAAGAAGCGGGAGTTGGAGACCCAGTACTTC. Translated: CASKKRELETQYF.

V usage is TRBV18 and J usage is TRBJ2-3; D ambiguous. The CDR3 spans 14 residues. CDR1 and CDR2 from the germline V gene are KGHSH and LQKENI. Trimming pared 3 bases from V and 2 bases from J, leaving 9 bases between. The CDR3 DNA sequence: TGTGCCAGCTCACCGGCCGTCTCCACAGATACGCAGTATTTT. Its translation is CASSPAVSTDTQYF. Combining the CDR3 with reference TRBV18 and TRBJ2-3 gives the whole variable domain NAGVMQNPRHLVRRRGQEARLRCSPMKGHSHVYWYRQLPEEGLKFMVYLQKENIIDESGMPKERFSAEFPKEGPSILRIQQVVRGDSAAYFCASSPAVSTDTQYFGPGTRLTVL.